These 26 T cell receptor beta chains share one sample of origin, sequenced in a study of blood T cell repertoires in COVID-19. This table comes from immunoSEQ multiplex PCR, and its TCRdb copy is limited to in-frame clones, with some not included. The table lists around 230,000 clones, more than 75% of them singletons. The source material was PBMCs or T cells enriched from blood (not recorded which). These receptor sequences come from a woman aged 40 to 50 with acute COVID-19.

The gene calls are TRBV10-3 and TRBJ1-1, with D possibly TRBD1 on 5 matching bases. With 6 bases removed from V and 5 bases from J, the gap between germline ends came to 16 bases. Germline loops: CDR1 ENHRY, CDR2 SYGVKD. The CDR3 consists of 14 residues. CDR3 DNA: TGTGCCATCAGCGACAGTAAGCGGGGGACTGAAGCTTTCTTT. The encoded protein is CAISDSKRGTEAFF.

The chain uses TRBV5-1 and TRBJ1-1, with 10 bases lining up with TRBD1. The V and J ends lost 4 bases and 1 base, in that order; junction bases with no gene match: 4. CDR1 and CDR2 (germline): SGHRS, YFSETQ. This CDR3 spans 15 amino acids. CDR3 loop: CASSRWDRGNTEAFF. The CDR3 nucleotides read TGCGCCAGCAGCCGGTGGGACAGGGGGAACACTGAAGCTTTCTTT. The whole variable domain, remainder taken from reference TRBV5-1 and TRBJ1-1, is KAGVTQTPRYLIKTRGQQVTLSCSPISGHRSVSWYQQTPGQGLQFLFEYFSETQRNKGNFPGRFSGRQFSNSRSEMNVSTLELGDSALYLCASSRWDRGNTEAFFGQGTRLTVV.

The rearrangement joins TRBV5-1 to TRBJ1-4, with D perhaps matching TRBD1 (5 bases). V was clipped by 2 bases and J by 3 bases, with 20 bases between them. From germline, CDR1 is SGHRS and CDR2 YFSETQ. The CDR3 extends over 18 amino acids. CDR3 residues: CASSFLRFAGLSNEKLFF. The CDR3 nucleotides are TGCGCCAGCAGCTTCCTTCGATTTGCAGGGCTATCTAATGAAAAACTGTTTTTT.

V is TRBV5-6 and J is TRBJ2-1; D possibly corresponds to TRBD2 (5 bases). CDR1 is SGHDT and CDR2 is YYEEEE in the germline V gene. The CDR3 runs 15 residues. V lost 0 bases and J 5 bases, leaving 12 bases between the germline ends. The CDR3 reads CASSLVVALNNEQFF. CDR3 DNA: TGTGCCAGCAGCTTGGTGGTAGCGTTAAACAATGAGCAGTTCTTC.

The chain employs TRBV5-1 and TRBJ2-7, with 8 bases identical to TRBD1. Germline trimming cut 4 bases from V and 0 bases from J; bases unmatched to any gene: 6. This CDR3 spans 15 amino acids. The germline V gene encodes CDR1 SGHRS and CDR2 YFSETQ. The CDR3 DNA reads TGCGCCAGCAGCATAGGGACAGGTAGCTCCTACGAGCAGTACTTC. It specifies CASSIGTGSSYEQYF.

The CDR3: CASSPGVDFREQYF. In nucleotides, the CDR3 is TGTGCCAGTAGTCCCGGAGTCGATTTTAGGGAGCAGTACTTC. The chain employs TRBV19 and TRBJ2-7; no reliable D call. This CDR3 has 14 residues. Germline CDR1 LNHDA, CDR2 SQIVND (reference sequence). V lost 5 bases to trimming and J lost 7 bases, with 18 bases between them.

This chain uses TRBV3-1 (or the pseudogene TRBV3-2) with TRBJ1-5; D call uncertain. The CDR3 has 15 amino acids. Trimming cost V 2 bases and J 5 bases, with 13 bases left between them. Germline V gene data show CDR1 as LGHDT and CDR2 as YNNKEL (reference sequence). Written as DNA, the CDR3 is TGTGCCAGCAGCCAATCCCTCGACACCTATCAGCCCCAGCATTTT. Residues: CASSQSLDTYQPQHF.

The rearrangement links TRBV24-1 to TRBJ2-7, with 11 bases fitting TRBD2. After removal of 3 bases from V and 5 bases from J, the junction contained 5 bases not matched to a gene. The germline V gene has CDR1 KGHDR and CDR2 SFDVKD. The CDR3 totals 15 residues. The CDR3 DNA reads as TGTGCCACCAGTGATGGAACTAGCGGGAGCCACGAGCAGTACTTC. Protein: CATSDGTSGSHEQYF.

The V and J genes are TRBV28 and TRBJ2-2, with D maybe TRBD1 (6 bases). CDR1 and CDR2 (germline): MDHEN, SYDVKM. CDR3 length: 17 residues. Trimming cost V 4 bases and J 0 bases, with 15 bases left between them. In DNA, the CDR3 is TGTGCCAGCAGTTACATCCTGGACAGCCCGAACACCGGGGAGCTGTTTTTT. Its translation: CASSYILDSPNTGELFF.

This chain uses TRBV13 with TRBJ2-7; TRBD2 might be the D (7 bases). Trimming stripped 5 bases from V and 2 bases from J, with 19 bases between. This CDR3 has 16 residues. Germline CDR1 PRHDT, CDR2 FYEKMQ (reference sequence). The CDR3 DNA is TGTGCCAGCAGCCAGGAGGGGGGACTACCTACCTACGAGCAGTACTTC. Translation: CASSQEGGLPTYEQYF.

This clone was observed a single time. This chain connects TRBV19 to TRBJ1-1; TRBD1 might be the D (5 bases). Per germline, CDR1 LNHDA and CDR2 SQIVND (reference sequence). The CDR3 runs to 13 residues. The V and J ends lost 7 bases and 1 base respectively, with 10 bases between them. The DNA of the CDR3 is TGTGCCAGTACCGGGACTGAGAACACTGAAGCTTTCTTT. It codes for CASTGTENTEAFF.

The CDR3 loop is CASSSKREGRQRETQYF. The CDR3 DNA sequence: TGTGCCAGCAGTAGCAAGCGGGAGGGCCGACAACGAGAGACCCAGTACTTC. The chain carries TRBV7-6 and TRBJ2-5, with 10 bases aligning to TRBD2. The V and J ends lost 6 bases and 4 bases, in that order; junction bases with no gene match: 14. Germline-derived CDR1 and CDR2 are SGHVS and FNYEAQ. The CDR3 is 17 residues long.

This chain joins TRBV12-3 or TRBV12-4 and TRBJ1-1, with D perhaps TRBD1 (6 bases). CDR3 length equals 13 residues. V lost 3 bases and J lost 4, with 9 bases in between. The CDR3 spells CASSLGHGTEAFF. CDR3 DNA sequence: TGTGCCAGCAGTTTGGGACACGGCACTGAAGCTTTCTTT.

The V and J genes are TRBV24-1 and TRBJ2-7, with D tentatively TRBD2 (5 bases). Germline CDR1 reads KGHDR; CDR2 reads SFDVKD. The V end was cut by 12 bases, the J end by 3 bases, with 11 bases between. The CDR3 has 11 residues. The CDR3 DNA follows: TGTGCCGCCGGGGATCTCTACGAGCAGTACTTC. As protein: CAAGDLYEQYF.

The V gene is TRBV5-5, the J gene TRBJ1-1; D uncertain. Germline values: CDR1 SGHKS, CDR2 YYEKEE (reference sequence). The CDR3 length is 14 residues. V lost 0 bases, J lost 3 bases, and 9 bases lay in between. This CDR3 reads CASSLVLEDTEAFF. The CDR3 bases are TGTGCCAGCAGCTTGGTGCTAGAGGACACTGAAGCTTTCTTT.

V gene TRBV30 combines with J gene TRBJ1-6; the D gene is possibly TRBD1 (5 bases). From germline, CDR1 is GTSNPN and CDR2 SVGIG (reference sequence). The CDR3 is 14 amino acids. V was trimmed by 4 bases and J by 1 base, leaving 8 bases between them. This CDR3 is CAWMGGSYNSPLHF. The CDR3 DNA sequence: TGTGCCTGGATGGGGGGATCCTATAATTCACCCCTCCACTTT.

The CDR3 protein is CASSLAGEGTMNEQFF. The CDR3 DNA follows: TGCGCCAGCAGCTTGGCCGGGGAGGGCACGATGAATGAGCAGTTCTTC. V usage is TRBV5-1 and J usage is TRBJ2-1, with TRBD2 identical over 7 bases. The CDR3 has 16 residues. Losses at the gene ends were 0 bases for V and 7 bases for J; bases not matched to a gene: 10. CDR1 and CDR2 (germline): SGHRS, YFSETQ.

The V gene is TRBV24-1, the J gene TRBJ2-5, with a possible D match to TRBD1 (6 bases). Germline lookup yields CDR1 KGHDR and CDR2 SFDVKD. The CDR3 consists of 14 residues. Trimming left V 0 bases short and J 5 bases short, with 9 bases between. CDR3 bases: TGTGCCACCAGTGATTTGGGGGGCGCGGAGACCCAGTACTTC. Protein: CATSDLGGAETQYF.

The CDR3 sequence: CASLDMVTGGFYSNQPQHF. The CDR3 DNA sequence: TGTGCTAGCTTAGACATGGTGACAGGGGGGTTCTATAGCAATCAGCCCCAGCATTTT. The chain combines TRBV7-7 with TRBJ1-5; TRBD1 aligns across 9 bases. CDR1 is SSHAT, CDR2 FNYEAQ, per germline (reference sequence). The CDR3 contains 19 residues.

The chain joins TRBV7-9 to TRBJ1-1; TRBD1 aligns across 9 bases. Germline V gene data show CDR1 as SEHNR and CDR2 as FQNEAQ (reference sequence). Germline trimming cut 4 bases from V and 1 base from J; bases unmatched to any gene: 4. This CDR3 comprises 15 residues. The CDR3 region is CASSWGQGENTEAFF. For the CDR3, the DNA is TGTGCCAGCAGCTGGGGACAGGGAGAGAACACTGAAGCTTTCTTT. Drawing the rest from reference TRBV7-9 and TRBJ1-1, the complete variable domain is DTGVSQNPRHKITKRGQNVTFRCDPISEHNRLYWYRQTLGQGPEFLTYFQNEAQLEKSRLLSDRFSAERPKGSFSTLEIQRTEQGDSAMYLCASSWGQGENTEAFFGQGTRLTVV.

The CDR3 spells CASSINRVGNQPQHF. In DNA form, the CDR3 reads TGTGCCAGTAGTATCAACAGGGTCGGCAATCAGCCCCAGCATTTT. This chain links TRBV19 with TRBJ1-5; possibly TRBD1 for D (6 bases). CDR3 length equals 15 residues. Deletions cut 3 bases from V and 2 bases from J, with 11 bases between. Germline V gene sequence: CDR1 LNHDA, CDR2 SQIVND (reference sequence).

Only a few counts were recorded for this clone. V usage is TRBV5-5 and J usage is TRBJ2-1; 14 positions agree with TRBD2. V was clipped by 4 bases and J by 10 bases; unmatched bases: 7. The CDR3 consists of 15 residues. Germline V gene data show CDR1 as SGHKS and CDR2 as YYEKEE (reference sequence). Written as DNA, the CDR3 is TGTGCCAGCAGCCCGACTAGCGGGAGGGATGGGGAGCAGTTCTTC. Protein product: CASSPTSGRDGEQFF.

V gene TRBV19 combines with J gene TRBJ2-7; TRBD2 matches 8 bases. The CDR3 sequence is 14 residues long. V gave up 3 bases and J gave up 2 bases; unmatched junction bases: 3. CDR1 is LNHDA, CDR2 SQIVND, per germline (reference sequence). The CDR3 here is CASSISGTAYEQYF. In DNA, the CDR3 is TGTGCCAGTAGTATTAGCGGGACCGCCTACGAGCAGTACTTC. Variable domain in full (rest from reference TRBV19 and TRBJ2-7): DGGITQSPKYLFRKEGQNVTLSCEQNLNHDAMYWYRQDPGQGLRLIYYSQIVNDFQKGDIAEGYSVSREKKESFPLTVTSAQKNPTAFYLCASSISGTAYEQYFGPGTRLTVT.

The rearrangement links TRBV11-3 to TRBJ1-4; D gene ambiguous. With 3 bases removed from V and 8 bases from J, the gap between germline ends came to 13 bases. The CDR3 length is 14 residues. The V gene's germline CDR1 is SGHNT and CDR2 YENEEA. CDR3 protein: CASSFSSYREKLFF. Here the CDR3 DNA reads TGTGCCAGCAGCTTTAGCAGCTACCGGGAAAAACTGTTTTTT.

The chain recombines TRBV10-2 with TRBJ2-3; D is undetermined. This CDR3 has 14 residues. The germline V and J ends were trimmed by 3 bases and 0 bases, with 7 bases remaining between them. CDR1 and CDR2 from the germline V gene are WSHSY and SAAADI. DNA for the CDR3: TGCGCCAGCAGTGACCAGCGTAGCACAGATACGCAGTATTTT. Protein product: CASSDQRSTDTQYF.

V gene TRBV5-4 combines with J gene TRBJ2-7; D is possibly TRBD1 (6 bases). CDR1 is SGHNT, CDR2 YYREEE, per germline (reference sequence). The CDR3 consists of 13 residues. With 2 bases removed from V and 3 bases from J, the gap between germline ends came to 9 bases. The CDR3 reads CASSFRDNYEQYF. The CDR3 nucleotides read TGTGCCAGCAGCTTCCGGGACAACTACGAGCAGTACTTC.